This is a list of T cell receptor beta chains from one sample in a study of radiotherapy plus CTLA-4 blockade in lung cancer. Clones were read by immunoSEQ multiplex PCR, and TCRdb kept only the in-frame ones, dropping some. Of over 3,000 clones listed, 84% were seen once; the top ten hold about 4.3%. The input for sequencing was tumor tissue, taken from a patient treated with radiotherapy plus ipilimumab. The source is a human donor with non-small cell lung cancer that progressed on radiotherapy plus ipilimumab. CDR3s include the opening cysteine and the closing phenylalanine or tryptophan. Each record gives: D gene, J gene, V gene, clone size, CDR3 DNA, CDR3 protein. A D gene is named only where the DNA matches it firmly. The size entry is marked missing in some rows and otherwise reads once, few, many or a size class.

d_gene: TRBD1
j_gene: TRBJ2-7
v_gene: TRBV19
abundance: NA
CDR3nt: TGTGCCAGTAGTATAGCGGGACAGGGGGCCTACGAGCAGTACTTC
CDR3aa: CASSIAGQGAYEQYF

d_gene: NA
j_gene: TRBJ2-3
v_gene: TRBV9
abundance: NA
CDR3nt: TGTGCCAGCAGCGTAGGTTCGACAGATACGCAGTATTTT
CDR3aa: CASSVGSTDTQYF

d_gene: NA
j_gene: TRBJ2-3
v_gene: TRBV4-3
abundance: NA
CDR3nt: TGCGCCAGCAGCCAAGAAGGGCGGGGCAGCACAGATACGCAGTATTTT
CDR3aa: CASSQEGRGSTDTQYF

d_gene: NA
j_gene: TRBJ1-2
v_gene: TRBV2
abundance: NA
CDR3nt: TGTGCCAGCAGTGAGACAGGAGATTATGGCTACACCTTC
CDR3aa: CASSETGDYGYTF

d_gene: TRBD2
j_gene: TRBJ2-1
v_gene: TRBV11-2
abundance: NA
CDR3nt: TGTGCCAGCAGCTTATTGGTGGTGGACGGGGGGAGTGAGCAGTTCTTC
CDR3aa: CASSLLVVDGGSEQFF

d_gene: NA
j_gene: TRBJ1-3
v_gene: TRBV7-3
abundance: NA
CDR3nt: TGTGCCAGCAGCTCCAATACAGGATCTGGAAACACCATATATTTT
CDR3aa: CASSSNTGSGNTIYF

d_gene: NA
j_gene: TRBJ2-1
v_gene: TRBV5-1
abundance: NA
CDR3nt: TGCGCCAGCAGCTTGGCTCCAGGGTCGGGCAATGAGCAGTTCTTC
CDR3aa: CASSLAPGSGNEQFF

d_gene: NA
j_gene: TRBJ1-4
v_gene: TRBV11-2
abundance: NA
CDR3nt: TGTGCCAGCAGCTTCCAGGGTTCCACTAATGAAAAACTGTTTTTT
CDR3aa: CASSFQGSTNEKLFF

d_gene: NA
j_gene: TRBJ1-2
v_gene: TRBV5-4
abundance: NA
CDR3nt: TGTGCCAGCAGCTCCTCTCACAGGGATCTTAACTATGGCTACACCTTC
CDR3aa: CASSSSHRDLNYGYTF

d_gene: NA
j_gene: TRBJ2-1
v_gene: TRBV28
abundance: NA
CDR3nt: TGTGCCAGCAGTTTCAATGAGCAATTCTTC
CDR3aa: CASSFNEQFF

d_gene: NA
j_gene: TRBJ1-5
v_gene: TRBV4-3
abundance: NA
CDR3nt: TGCGCCAGCAGCCAAGATCTGCAGGGGTTTAGCAATCAGCCCCAGCATTTT
CDR3aa: CASSQDLQGFSNQPQHF

d_gene: NA
j_gene: TRBJ1-1
v_gene: TRBV6-6
abundance: once
CDR3nt: TGTGCCAGTAAGGTGGGAACGGACACTGAAGCTTTCTTT
CDR3aa: CASKVGTDTEAFF

d_gene: TRBD1
j_gene: TRBJ1-2
v_gene: TRBV28
abundance: NA
CDR3nt: TGTGCCAGCAGTTTATTTTCAGGGGGGATCTATGGCTACACCTTC
CDR3aa: CASSLFSGGIYGYTF

d_gene: TRBD2
j_gene: TRBJ2-3
v_gene: TRBV7-2
abundance: few
CDR3nt: TGTGCCAGCAGCCAAGAGGGCGGGGGGACCACAGATACGCAGTATTTT
CDR3aa: CASSQEGGGTTDTQYF

d_gene: NA
j_gene: TRBJ2-5
v_gene: TRBV5-1
abundance: NA
CDR3nt: TGCGCCAGCAGCCCAGCAGGGACGGTACAGCAAGAGACCCAGTACTTC
CDR3aa: CASSPAGTVQQETQYF

d_gene: NA
j_gene: TRBJ1-5
v_gene: TRBV6-5
abundance: once
CDR3nt: TGTGCCAGCAGTTATGGAGGCGGGTTTAATCAGCCCCAGCATTTT
CDR3aa: CASSYGGGFNQPQHF

d_gene: TRBD1
j_gene: TRBJ1-2
v_gene: TRBV27
abundance: NA
CDR3nt: TGTGCCAGCAGTTTATCAGGGGGCGTCACCTATGGCTACACCTTC
CDR3aa: CASSLSGGVTYGYTF

d_gene: NA
j_gene: TRBJ2-2
v_gene: TRBV9
abundance: NA
CDR3nt: TGTGCCAGCAGCGTAGAGGCTGGACCCTCTTCGGGCGGGGAGCTGTTTTTT
CDR3aa: CASSVEAGPSSGGELFF

d_gene: TRBD1
j_gene: TRBJ1-2
v_gene: TRBV7-6
abundance: once
CDR3nt: TGTGCCAGCAGCTTAGAGGACAGGGTCTATGGCTACACCTTC
CDR3aa: CASSLEDRVYGYTF

d_gene: NA
j_gene: TRBJ1-2
v_gene: TRBV28
abundance: NA
CDR3nt: TGTGCCAGCAGTTTTAGAGGGGGTCAGGGCTACACCTTC
CDR3aa: CASSFRGGQGYTF

d_gene: NA
j_gene: TRBJ1-4
v_gene: TRBV5-1
abundance: NA
CDR3nt: TGTGCCAGCAGCTTGGCCCCGGGGGCGGGAGAAAAACTGTTTTTT
CDR3aa: CASSLAPGAGEKLFF

d_gene: NA
j_gene: TRBJ1-1
v_gene: TRBV5-1
abundance: NA
CDR3nt: TGCGCCAGCAGCTTGGGGGCGCTTAACACTGAAGCTTTCTTT
CDR3aa: CASSLGALNTEAFF

d_gene: NA
j_gene: TRBJ1-1
v_gene: TRBV20-1
abundance: NA
CDR3nt: TGCAGTGGGATCATGAACACTGAAGCTTTCTTT
CDR3aa: CSGIMNTEAFF

d_gene: NA
j_gene: TRBJ2-3
v_gene: TRBV19
abundance: NA
CDR3nt: TGTGCCAGTAGTATCCAGAGCACAGATACGCAGTATTTT
CDR3aa: CASSIQSTDTQYF

d_gene: NA
j_gene: TRBJ2-1
v_gene: TRBV18
abundance: NA
CDR3nt: TGTGCCAGCTCCGCCCCCGGGACGGGCTACAATGAGCAGTTCTTC
CDR3aa: CASSAPGTGYNEQFF

d_gene: NA
j_gene: TRBJ1-1
v_gene: TRBV2
abundance: NA
CDR3nt: TGTGCCAGCAGTGAACTACAGGGTCTGAACACTGAAGCTTTCTTT
CDR3aa: CASSELQGLNTEAFF

d_gene: TRBD1
j_gene: TRBJ2-1
v_gene: TRBV5-6
abundance: few
CDR3nt: TGTGCCAGCAGCTTACTGGGGACAGGGGGCATCAATGAGCAGTTCTTC
CDR3aa: CASSLLGTGGINEQFF

d_gene: TRBD1
j_gene: TRBJ1-3
v_gene: TRBV7-3
abundance: once
CDR3nt: TGTGCCAGCAGCTTAACAGCAGGGGGATCTGGAAACACCATATATTTT
CDR3aa: CASSLTAGGSGNTIYF

d_gene: NA
j_gene: TRBJ2-1
v_gene: TRBV29-1
abundance: NA
CDR3nt: TGCAGCGTTGATCAGGAGAAGTTCTTC
CDR3aa: CSVDQEKFF

d_gene: NA
j_gene: TRBJ2-7
v_gene: TRBV5-6
abundance: NA
CDR3nt: TGTGCCAGCAGCTTGACCCAGATACGGGGGTCTGGGAACGAGCAGTACTTC
CDR3aa: CASSLTQIRGSGNEQYF

d_gene: TRBD1
j_gene: TRBJ1-1
v_gene: TRBV6-6
abundance: NA
CDR3nt: TGTGCCAGCGGATCGGGACAGCAAGCTTTCTTT
CDR3aa: CASGSGQQAFF

d_gene: TRBD1
j_gene: TRBJ2-1
v_gene: TRBV6-1
abundance: NA
CDR3nt: TGTGCCACAAAAAGGGGACAGGGGGTTGTGAATGAGCAGTTCTTC
CDR3aa: CATKRGQGVVNEQFF